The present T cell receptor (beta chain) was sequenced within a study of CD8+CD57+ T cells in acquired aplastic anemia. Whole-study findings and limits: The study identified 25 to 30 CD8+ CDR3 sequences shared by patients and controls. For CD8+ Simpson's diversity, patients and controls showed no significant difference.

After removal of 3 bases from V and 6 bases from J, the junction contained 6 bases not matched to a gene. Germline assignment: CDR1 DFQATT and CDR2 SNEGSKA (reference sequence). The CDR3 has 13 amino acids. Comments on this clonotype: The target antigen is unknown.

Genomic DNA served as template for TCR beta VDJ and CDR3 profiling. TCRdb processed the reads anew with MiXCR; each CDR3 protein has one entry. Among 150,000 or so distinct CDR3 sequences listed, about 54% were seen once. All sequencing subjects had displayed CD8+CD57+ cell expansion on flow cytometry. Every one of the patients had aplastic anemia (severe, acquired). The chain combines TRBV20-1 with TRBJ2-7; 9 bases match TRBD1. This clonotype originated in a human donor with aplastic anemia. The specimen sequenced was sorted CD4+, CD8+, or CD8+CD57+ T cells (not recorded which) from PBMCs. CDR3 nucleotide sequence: TGCAGTGCTAGGACAGGGGGTGTCGGCGAGCAGTACTTC. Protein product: CSARTGGVGEQYF.